Listed below are T cell receptor beta chains from one sample, sequenced in a study of T cell responses to AZD1222 COVID-19 vaccine. Clones were sequenced by immunoSEQ multiplex PCR, and TCRdb holds only the in-frame ones, with some missing. The sample lists approximately 200,000 clones; around nine tenths were seen once. The source material was peripheral blood, sampled on day 0 of AZD1222 vaccination. Receptors were obtained from an adult in good health. The CDR3 runs from the conserved cysteine through the conserved F or W. The D gene is left open where the match is weak. Some rows have no size entry. The others give once, few or many, or a class for an expanded clone.

TRBJ1-1	.	few	TRBV10-3	TGTGCCATCAGTTCCTCACTTGGGGGTCGGGGGACCGAAGCTTTCTTT	CAISSSLGGRGTEAFF
TRBJ2-7	TRBD2	.	TRBV30	TGTGCCTGGAGCGGGACTAGCGGATTCTACGAGCAGTACTTC	CAWSGTSGFYEQYF
TRBJ1-4	.	once	TRBV5-6	TGTGCCAGCAGCTTGGCAGGGGCCGGTGCAACTAATGAAAAACTGTTTTTT	CASSLAGAGATNEKLFF
TRBJ1-4	.	.	TRBV2	TGTGCCAGCAGCCTACGATCCTCAACTAATGAAAAACTGTTTTTT	CASSLRSSTNEKLFF
TRBJ1-3	TRBD1	.	TRBV5-1	TGCGCCAGCAGCTCTACAGCCCCGGGACAGGGGCTAGGGTACTCTGGAAACACCATATATTTT	CASSSTAPGQGLGYSGNTIYF
TRBJ1-5	TRBD1	.	TRBV4-1	TGCGCCAGCAGCCCCGGGACAGTCAATCAGCCCCAGCATTTT	CASSPGTVNQPQHF
TRBJ2-3	.	.	TRBV12-3/TRBV12-4	TGTGCCAGCAGTTCGGGTGATACGCAGTATTTT	CASSSGDTQYF
TRBJ1-6	.	once	TRBV21-1	TGTGCCAGCAGCAAAGGAAGCAAACGAAACTATAATTCACCCCTCCACTTT	CASSKGSKRNYNSPLHF
TRBJ1-2	.	.	TRBV10-3	TGTGCCATCAGTGAGTCGATACAGGGAGGCTATGGCTACACCTTC	CAISESIQGGYGYTF
TRBJ1-2	TRBD1	.	TRBV19	TGTGCCAGTACCCCGGGACAGGGGCGTTTTAATGGCTACACCTTC	CASTPGQGRFNGYTF
TRBJ1-6	TRBD1	.	TRBV15	TGTGCCACCAGCACCCGACAGGGAGGATCACCCCTCCACTTT	CATSTRQGGSPLHF
TRBJ2-7	TRBD2	.	TRBV9	TGTGCCAGCAGCGTAGGGGCTAGCGGGGGCTACGAGCAGTACTTC	CASSVGASGGYEQYF
TRBJ2-7	.	.	TRBV7-9	TGTGCCAGCAGCTTAGCGCTCCTGGGTTCCGAGCAGTACTTC	CASSLALLGSEQYF
TRBJ1-1	.	.	TRBV11-3	TGTGCCAGCAGCCCAATTAGAAGTGGACGGATGAACACTGAAGCTTTCTTT	CASSPIRSGRMNTEAFF
TRBJ2-1	TRBD1	.	TRBV3-1/TRBV3-2	TGTGCCAGCATCTCGGGACAGGGGGGTGAGCAGTTCTTC	CASISGQGGEQFF
TRBJ2-1	.	once	TRBV11-3	TGTGCCAGCAGCTTATCCGGGGGGCCCTACAATGAGCAGTTCTTC	CASSLSGGPYNEQFF
TRBJ1-1	.	.	TRBV7-9	TGTGCCAGCAGCTTCGCGGGACTCACTGAAGCTTTCTTT	CASSFAGLTEAFF
TRBJ2-2	.	many	TRBV2	TGTGCCAGCAGTGAAGCGCTTCGGCGCCTTAACACCGGGGAGCTGTTTTTT	CASSEALRRLNTGELFF
TRBJ1-5	TRBD1	.	TRBV6-5	TGTGCCAGCAGCCATGGGACAGGGTATCAGCCCCAGCATTTT	CASSHGTGYQPQHF
TRBJ2-1	.	.	TRBV5-1	TGCGCCAGCAGCTTGGTCGGGGGAGGCAATGAGCAGTTCTTC	CASSLVGGGNEQFF
TRBJ1-1	TRBD1	.	TRBV6-5	TGTGCCAGTACCCCGAGGTCAGGGGGAGGGACTGAAGCTTTCTTT	CASTPRSGGGTEAFF
TRBJ2-3	.	.	TRBV21-1	TGTGCCAGCAGCTCCAAAGAGGCAGGGGGCTCGACAGATACGCAGTATTTT	CASSSKEAGGSTDTQYF
TRBJ2-1	TRBD2	.	TRBV2	TGTGCCAGCAGGGACCCGCCCGGGGCTAGCGGGGGATCGCTTGGGCAGTTCTTC	CASRDPPGASGGSLGQFF
TRBJ2-1	.	.	TRBV6-5	TGTGCCAGCAGTACCCGGGTCGGGGGCGATGAGCAGTTCTTC	CASSTRVGGDEQFF
TRBJ1-1	.	.	TRBV10-1	TGCGCCAGCAGTGAGGGCGGAGGGTCGAACACTGAAGCTTTCTTT	CASSEGGGSNTEAFF
TRBJ1-2	.	.	TRBV28	TGTGCCAGCAGTTTATTAGGGGGCTATGGCTACACCTTC	CASSLLGGYGYTF
TRBJ2-2	TRBD2	.	TRBV3-1/TRBV3-2	TGTGCCAGCGAGCCCTCCTTTAGCGGGGGGGTTAACACCGGGGAGCTGTTTTTT	CASEPSFSGGVNTGELFF
TRBJ2-7	.	.	TRBV5-1	TGCGCCAGCAGCCCTTCAACGGGTGCCTACGAGCAGTACTTC	CASSPSTGAYEQYF
TRBJ1-6	TRBD1	.	TRBV30	TGTGCCTGGAGTCTGGGAGGACAGGGTCATTCACCCCTCCACTTT	CAWSLGGQGHSPLHF
TRBJ1-2	.	.	TRBV6-5	TGTGCCGGTTCATTGGCCCTCAACTATGGCTACACCTTC	CAGSLALNYGYTF
TRBJ1-3	.	.	TRBV6-5	TGTGCCAGCAGTTCTCAGGGGTTTGGAAACACCATATATTTT	CASSSQGFGNTIYF
TRBJ1-3	.	.	TRBV15	TGTGCCATCACCGGGACCGAAGGAAACACCATATATTTT	CAITGTEGNTIYF
TRBJ1-4	.	.	TRBV19	TGTGCCAGTAGTACCGCAGTCGGCGGAAAACTGTTTTTT	CASSTAVGGKLFF
TRBJ1-2	.	.	TRBV7-9	TGTGCCAGCAGCCCTATAGCAGCCAACTATGGCTACACCTTC	CASSPIAANYGYTF